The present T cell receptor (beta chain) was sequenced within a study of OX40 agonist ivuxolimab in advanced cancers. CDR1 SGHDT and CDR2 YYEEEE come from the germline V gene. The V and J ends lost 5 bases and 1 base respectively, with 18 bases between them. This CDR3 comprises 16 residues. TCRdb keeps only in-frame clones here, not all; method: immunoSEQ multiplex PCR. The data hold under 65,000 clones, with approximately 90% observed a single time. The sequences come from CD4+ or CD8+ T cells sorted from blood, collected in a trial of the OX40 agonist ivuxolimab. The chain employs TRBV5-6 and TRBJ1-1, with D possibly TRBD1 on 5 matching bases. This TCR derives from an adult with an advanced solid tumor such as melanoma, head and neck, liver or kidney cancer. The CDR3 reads CASSYPAGARNTEAFF. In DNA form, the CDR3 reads TGTGCCAGCAGTTACCCTGCCGGGGCGAGGAACACTGAAGCTTTCTTT.